The T cell receptor beta chain under discussion was sequenced for a study of blood T cell repertoires in COVID-19. Study overall: Acute and convalescent COVID-19 samples came from the United States, Italy and Spain. T cells, B-cell-depleted T cells, or PBMCs supplied cDNA or gDNA.

Germline trimming cut 0 bases from V and 2 bases from J; bases unmatched to any gene: 4. In germline, CDR1 is SGHKS, CDR2 YYEKEE (reference sequence). The length of the CDR3 is 15 residues. Original analysis: Reference gene primer amplification yielded estimated nucleated cell counts. Measured with immunoSEQ multiplex PCR; TCRdb has only the in-frame clones, and not every one. D and trimming come from the DNA, and the V and J calls and clone size come from that table. Among roughly 35,000 clones listed, 78% were seen once. Specimen: peripheral blood. This chain joins TRBV5-5 and TRBJ2-7; 8 positions agree with TRBD1. This receptor was taken from an older woman with acute or convalescent COVID-19. CDR3 protein: CASSLVGTGAYEQYF. DNA for the CDR3: TGTGCCAGCAGCTTGGTGGGGACAGGTGCCTACGAGCAGTACTTC.